The next 18 T cell receptor beta chains were all read from a single sample in a study of monozygotic twins with inflammatory bowel disease. TCRdb reprocessed the 5' RACE reads and keeps a single row for each CDR3 protein, giving no DNA. Listed are 150,000 to 200,000 distinct CDR3 sequences; roughly 2.4% falls within the top ten. The sequenced sample was blood. The receptors were gathered from a human donor with ulcerative colitis or Crohn's disease, or a healthy co-twin of an affected twin (not recorded which).

The chain employs TRBV5-6 and TRBJ1-2. The germline V gene has CDR1 SGHDT and CDR2 YYEEEE. This CDR3 comprises 17 residues. The CDR3 loop reads CASSLAYSSEANYGYTF. Supplemented by reference TRBV5-6 and TRBJ1-2, the full variable domain reads DAGVTQSPTHLIKTRGQQVTLRCSPKSGHDTVSWYQQALGQGPQFIFQYYEEEERQRGNFPDRFSGHQFPNYSSELNVNALLLGDSALYLCASSLAYSSEANYGYTFGSGTRLTVV.

The chain links TRBV11-2 to TRBJ2-1; without DNA, the TCRdb call of TRBD1 cannot be checked. Germline CDR1 reads SGHAT; CDR2 reads FQNNGV. The CDR3 is 15 residues long. The CDR3 region is CASSLHPGVWNEQFF.

The chain combines TRBV20-1 with TRBJ1-2; the TCRdb D gene call, TRBD1, has no DNA to confirm it. This CDR3 is 16 amino acids long. Germline CDR1 and CDR2: DFQATT and SNEGSKA (reference sequence). CDR3 in amino acids: CSARDPQKDTNYGYTF.

Here the CDR3 reads CASGKSRAYNEQFF. The chain recombines TRBV12-3 or TRBV12-4 with TRBJ2-1. The CDR3 totals 14 residues.

CDR3: CASSFLEDEQFF. This rearrangement joins TRBV12-3 or TRBV12-4 to TRBJ2-1. CDR3 length equals 12 residues.

V usage is TRBV11-2 and J usage is TRBJ2-5; with no DNA, the TCRdb D assignment of TRBD2 cannot be verified. The CDR3 extends over 17 amino acids. Germline V gene lookup returns CDR1 SGHAT and CDR2 FQNNGV. The CDR3 region is CASSLRASGGAYETQYF.

The chain couples TRBV10-3 to TRBJ2-2; TCRdb reports TRBD1, a call that lacks DNA to check it against. This CDR3 has 15 residues. The germline V gene has CDR1 ENHRY and CDR2 SYGVKD. The CDR3 region is CAISERGAPTGELFF.

This chain connects TRBV6-6 to TRBJ2-5; there is no DNA to check the TCRdb D call of TRBD1. CDR1 and CDR2 (germline): MNHNY, SVGAGI (reference sequence). This CDR3 spans 13 amino acids. CDR3 in amino acids: CASSYAGELSQYF.

The rearrangement uses TRBV5-1 and TRBJ2-5. The CDR3 extends over 14 amino acids. The germline V gene has CDR1 SGHRS and CDR2 YFSETQ. The CDR3 is CASSLTSAQETQYF.

This sequence joins TRBV7-3 and TRBJ2-3; the TRBD1 assignment by TCRdb is unverifiable without DNA. Germline CDR1 reads SGHTA; CDR2 reads FQGTGA. CDR3 length: 14 amino acids. Here the CDR3 reads CASSLDRVTDTQYF.

The chain combines TRBV7-2 with TRBJ2-3. Germline-derived CDR1 and CDR2 are SGHTA and FQGNSA. This CDR3 spans 11 amino acids. The CDR3 is CASSKTDTQYF.

The chain has TRBV20-1 and TRBJ2-3. Germline values: CDR1 DFQATT, CDR2 SNEGSKA (reference sequence). The CDR3 totals 11 residues. The CDR3 reads CSARYLDTQYF.

CDR3 residues: CSAPHRLVGEQYF. This chain connects TRBV20-1 to TRBJ2-7; TCRdb reports TRBD2, a call that lacks DNA to check it against. Germline V CDR1 and CDR2: DFQATT, SNEGSKA (reference sequence). The CDR3 runs 13 residues.

The chain is built from TRBV21-1 and TRBJ2-7; absent DNA, TCRdb's TRBD1 call cannot be checked. TRBV21-1 corresponds to a pseudogene. The CDR3 is 14 residues long. This chain's CDR3 is CASSYRDRAYEQYF.

The chain combines TRBV20-1 with TRBJ1-3. Germline V CDR1 and CDR2: DFQATT, SNEGSKA (reference sequence). The CDR3 has 17 residues. Here the CDR3 reads CSARPLGPGEAGNTIYF.

The chain links TRBV7-9 to TRBJ2-5; absent DNA, TCRdb's TRBD1 call cannot be checked. This CDR3 has 14 amino acids. CDR1 is SEHNR and CDR2 is FQNEAQ in the germline V gene (reference sequence). The CDR3 loop reads CASSLVGRAETQYF.

The CDR3 sequence: CASSLGWGRTSEAFF. This sequence joins TRBV5-6 and TRBJ1-1; TCRdb returns TRBD1, unconfirmable since there is no DNA. Germline-derived CDR1 and CDR2 are SGHDT and YYEEEE. The CDR3 spans 15 residues.

V and J are TRBV5-1 and TRBJ2-3; as DNA is missing, the TRBD1 call by TCRdb cannot be tested. This CDR3 has 16 residues. Germline V gene sequence: CDR1 SGHRS, CDR2 YFSETQ. CDR3: CASSPRQGAIGDTQYF.